The 19 T cell receptor beta chains below all came from one sample that was sequenced in a study of blood T cell repertoires in COVID-19. The table came from immunoSEQ multiplex PCR; TCRdb's copy has only in-frame clones and leaves some out. The table includes 95,000 to 150,000 clones, around 82% detected once. The sequencing input was peripheral blood. The source is a man aged 80 or over with active or convalescent COVID-19.

V is TRBV27 and J is TRBJ1-6, with a tentative D call TRBD1 (6 bases). Looked up from germline, CDR1 is MNHEY and CDR2 is SMNVEV (reference sequence). The V end lost 5 bases, the J end lost 9 bases, and 8 bases lay between the germline ends. The CDR3 is 12 residues long. The chain's CDR3 is CASSQGSSPLHF. The CDR3 bases are TGTGCCAGCAGTCAGGGGTCTTCACCCCTCCACTTT.

This chain connects TRBV7-9 to TRBJ2-7, with 7 bases identical to TRBD2. This CDR3 region has 13 residues. Looked up from germline, CDR1 is SEHNR and CDR2 is FQNEAQ (reference sequence). The junction had 3 bases not matched to a gene; V was cut back by 0 bases and J by 7 bases. The CDR3 sequence is CASSLAEGGEQYF. For the CDR3, the DNA is TGTGCCAGCAGCTTAGCGGAGGGAGGGGAGCAGTACTTC.

This chain joins TRBV6-5 and TRBJ2-7, with TRBD1 matching 10 bases. Germline values: CDR1 MNHEY, CDR2 SVGAGI. The CDR3 consists of 14 residues. The V gene end was trimmed by 5 bases and the J gene end by 4 bases; junction bases not matched to a gene: 5. The CDR3, as DNA: TGTGCCAGCAGTCCCCGGGACAGGGGATACGAGCAGTACTTC. Translated: CASSPRDRGYEQYF.

The rearrangement links TRBV3-1 (or the pseudogene TRBV3-2) to TRBJ2-3, with D possibly matching TRBD1 (6 bases). Per germline, CDR1 LGHDT and CDR2 YNNKEL (reference sequence). The V and J ends lost 4 bases and 3 bases respectively, with 11 bases between them. CDR3 length: 14 residues. Here the CDR3 DNA reads TGTGCCAGCAGCCGTCCAGGGGCGACAGATACGCAGTATTTT. Translated, it gives CASSRPGATDTQYF.

V usage is TRBV10-3 and J usage is TRBJ2-1; 9 bases line up with TRBD2. With 0 bases clipped from V and 6 bases from J, the junction kept 3 bases outside the gene matches. The germline V gene encodes CDR1 ENHRY and CDR2 SYGVKD. CDR3 size: 15 residues. DNA for the CDR3: TGTGCCATCAGTGAGTCCGGGACTAGCTTCAATGAGCAGTTCTTC. This encodes CAISESGTSFNEQFF.

The genes are TRBV29-1 and TRBJ2-3; 7 bases map to TRBD2. Germline loops: CDR1 SQVTM, CDR2 ANQGSEA. The V segment lost 7 bases and the J segment 2 bases; nucleotides outside the gene matches: 6. The CDR3 has 13 residues. CDR3 nucleotide sequence: TGCAGCGCCCCCCTAGCGGCCACAGATACGCAGTATTTT. It translates to CSAPLAATDTQYF.

The chain recombines TRBV24-1 with TRBJ2-5; weak D call: TRBD2 (7 bases). Trimming pared 3 bases from V and 5 bases from J, leaving 15 bases between. This CDR3 has 15 amino acids. From germline, CDR1 is KGHDR and CDR2 SFDVKD. CDR3 DNA: TGTGCCACCAGTGATCCGGGGGGACACGGGGAGACCCAGTACTTC. It yields the protein CATSDPGGHGETQYF.

The chain has TRBV12-3 or TRBV12-4 and TRBJ1-1; no clear D gene. V was pared by 6 bases and J by 1 base, with 9 bases between. CDR3 size: 13 residues. The CDR3 is CASSLAANTEAFF. DNA for the CDR3: TGTGCCAGCAGCCTGGCCGCGAACACTGAAGCTTTCTTT.

V gene TRBV2 combines with J gene TRBJ1-1; no definite D call. The CDR3 has 15 residues. Germline CDR1 reads SNHLY; CDR2 reads FYNNEI. V lost 1 base and J lost 0, with 9 bases in between. DNA for the CDR3: TGTGCCAGCAGTGAAGATGCGGGGATGAACACTGAAGCTTTCTTT. It translates to CASSEDAGMNTEAFF.

The rearrangement joins TRBV5-1 to TRBJ2-5, with a possible D match to TRBD1 (6 bases). The CDR3 length is 14 residues. Per the germline V gene, CDR1 is SGHRS and CDR2 is YFSETQ. V lost 6 bases, J lost 3 bases, and 15 bases lay in between. The CDR3 DNA sequence: TGCGCCAGCAATACCGGATGGACAGAAGAGACCCAGTACTTC. Its translation is CASNTGWTEETQYF.

The V call is TRBV19, the J call TRBJ2-7; D unclear. Trimming pared 4 bases from V and 6 bases from J, leaving 16 bases between. CDR1 LNHDA and CDR2 SQIVND come from the germline V gene (reference sequence). This CDR3 contains 14 residues. CDR3 in amino acids: CASSTQASSSEQYF. CDR3 DNA: TGTGCCAGTAGTACGCAGGCTTCGTCAAGCGAGCAGTACTTC.

With respect to this clone: The sample carries other DNA sequences with the same CDR3. The genes are TRBV6-5 and TRBJ1-1; D uncertain. The CDR3 covers 14 residues. V lost 5 bases, J lost 1 base, and 11 bases lay in between. CDR1 and CDR2 (germline): MNHEY, SVGAGI. CDR3 in amino acids: CASSHPEGNTEAFF. CDR3 coding DNA: TGTGCCAGCAGTCACCCAGAGGGGAACACTGAAGCTTTCTTT.

The V gene is TRBV7-9, the J gene TRBJ1-5; D gene ambiguous. Germline V CDR1 and CDR2: SEHNR, FQNEAQ (reference sequence). V lost 4 bases, J lost 0 bases, and 13 bases lay in between. The CDR3 is 16 amino acids. CDR3 amino acids: CASSSSGFSSNQPQHF. The CDR3 DNA reads as TGTGCCAGCAGCTCTTCGGGATTTTCTAGCAATCAGCCCCAGCATTTT.

The chain couples TRBV4-2 to TRBJ2-1; the match to TRBD2 covers 9 bases. V shed 1 base and J 6 bases; nucleotides not matched to a gene: 10. From germline, CDR1 is LGHNA and CDR2 YNFKEQ. The CDR3 is 17 amino acids. In nucleotides, the CDR3 is TGTGCCAGCAGCCAAGGGGGAGGACTAGCGCCTTCCAATGAGCAGTTCTTC. It yields the protein CASSQGGGLAPSNEQFF.

The V gene is TRBV19, the J gene TRBJ1-2; D is possibly TRBD1 (5 bases). Germline values: CDR1 LNHDA, CDR2 SQIVND (reference sequence). V shed 5 bases and J shed 8 bases, with 12 bases lying between them. CDR3 size: 12 residues. The CDR3 DNA reads as TGTGCCAGTAGTGGTCAGGGCGGCGGCTACACCTTC. Amino acid sequence: CASSGQGGGYTF.

This chain links TRBV24-1 with TRBJ1-2; 9 nucleotides align to TRBD1. J lost 8 bases, V lost 7 bases, and 7 bases had no gene match. This CDR3 has 13 residues. Per the germline V gene, CDR1 is KGHDR and CDR2 is SFDVKD. CDR3 sequence reads: CATRRTGEDGYTF. The DNA of the CDR3 is TGTGCCACCAGACGGACAGGGGAGGACGGCTACACCTTC.

The chain uses TRBV5-6 and TRBJ2-1; a weak D match, TRBD1 (5 bases). CDR1 SGHDT and CDR2 YYEEEE come from the germline V gene. The V gene lost 5 bases and the J gene lost 6 bases, with 15 bases spanning the gap. The CDR3 totals 14 residues. The CDR3 nucleotides are TGTGCCAGCAGTTCCCCGAGTCAGGGCAATGAGCAGTTCTTC. Translated: CASSSPSQGNEQFF. The full variable domain, in which reference TRBV5-6 and TRBJ2-1 provide the parts outside the CDR3, is DAGVTQSPTHLIKTRGQQVTLRCSPKSGHDTVSWYQQALGQGPQFIFQYYEEEERQRGNFPDRFSGHQFPNYSSELNVNALLLGDSALYLCASSSPSQGNEQFFGPGTRLTVL.

CDR3 nucleotides: TGTGCCAGTAGTATGTGGGACAGGGATGGTCAGCCCCAGCATTTT. The encoded protein is CASSMWDRDGQPQHF. The chain carries TRBV19 and TRBJ1-5; 9 nucleotides align to TRBD1. After removal of 3 bases from V and 6 bases from J, the junction contained 6 bases not matched to a gene. CDR3 length: 15 amino acids. From germline, CDR1 is LNHDA and CDR2 SQIVND (reference sequence).

This chain uses TRBV18 with TRBJ1-6; TRBD1 agrees at 8 bases. The V gene's germline CDR1 is KGHSH and CDR2 LQKENI. The V and J ends lost 2 bases and 6 bases, in that order; junction bases with no gene match: 9. The CDR3 length is 17 residues. CDR3 bases: TGTGCCAGCTCACCAATGAGACAGGGGAACACTAATTCACCCCTCCACTTT. This translates into CASSPMRQGNTNSPLHF.